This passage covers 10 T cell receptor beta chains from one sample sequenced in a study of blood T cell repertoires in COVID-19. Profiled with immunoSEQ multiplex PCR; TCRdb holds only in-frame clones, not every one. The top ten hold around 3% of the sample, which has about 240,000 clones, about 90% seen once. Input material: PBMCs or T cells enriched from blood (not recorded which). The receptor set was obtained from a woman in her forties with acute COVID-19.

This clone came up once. CDR3 DNA sequence: TGTGCCAGCTCACCATCGACAGAGAACACTGAAGCTTTCTTT. Its protein is CASSPSTENTEAFF. The chain links TRBV18 to TRBJ1-1, with D tentatively TRBD1 (5 bases). CDR3 size: 14 residues. The germline V and J ends were trimmed by 2 bases and 1 base, with 8 bases remaining between them. The germline CDR1 and CDR2 sequences are KGHSH and LQKENI.

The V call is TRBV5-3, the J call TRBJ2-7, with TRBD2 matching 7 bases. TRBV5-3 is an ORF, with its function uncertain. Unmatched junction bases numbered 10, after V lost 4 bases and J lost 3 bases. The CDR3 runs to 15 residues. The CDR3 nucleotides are TGTGCCAGAAGCAAAAAACGACTAGCCGGCTACGAGCAGTACTTC. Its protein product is CARSKKRLAGYEQYF.

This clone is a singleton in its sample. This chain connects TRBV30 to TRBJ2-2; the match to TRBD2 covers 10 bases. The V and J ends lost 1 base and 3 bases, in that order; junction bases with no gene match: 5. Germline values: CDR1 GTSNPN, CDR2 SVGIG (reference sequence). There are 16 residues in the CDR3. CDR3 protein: CAWSGLAGADTGELFF. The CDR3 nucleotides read TGTGCCTGGAGTGGCCTAGCGGGAGCGGACACCGGGGAGCTGTTTTTT.

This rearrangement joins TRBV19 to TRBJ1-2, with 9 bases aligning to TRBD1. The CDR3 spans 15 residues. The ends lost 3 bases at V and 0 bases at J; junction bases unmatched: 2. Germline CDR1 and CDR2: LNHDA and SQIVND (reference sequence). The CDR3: CASSMGTGPNYGYTF. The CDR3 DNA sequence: TGTGCCAGTAGTATGGGGACAGGGCCTAACTATGGCTACACCTTC.

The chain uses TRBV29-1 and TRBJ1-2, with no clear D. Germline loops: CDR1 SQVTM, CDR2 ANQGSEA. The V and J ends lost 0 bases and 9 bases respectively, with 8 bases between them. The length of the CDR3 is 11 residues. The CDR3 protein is CSVEEGSSYTF. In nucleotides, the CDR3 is TGCAGCGTTGAAGAGGGGAGTAGCTACACCTTC.

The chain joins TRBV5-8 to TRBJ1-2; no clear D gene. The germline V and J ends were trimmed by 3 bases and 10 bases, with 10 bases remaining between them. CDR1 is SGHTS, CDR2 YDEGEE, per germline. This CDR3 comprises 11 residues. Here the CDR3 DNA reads TGTGCCAGCAGCTACGGACTTCTCTACACCTTC. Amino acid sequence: CASSYGLLYTF.

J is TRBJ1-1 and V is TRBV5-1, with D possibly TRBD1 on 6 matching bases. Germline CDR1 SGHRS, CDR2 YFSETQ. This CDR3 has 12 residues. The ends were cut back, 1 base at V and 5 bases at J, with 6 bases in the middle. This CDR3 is CASSLQGTEAFF. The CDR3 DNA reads TGCGCCAGCAGCTTGCAGGGGACTGAAGCTTTCTTT.

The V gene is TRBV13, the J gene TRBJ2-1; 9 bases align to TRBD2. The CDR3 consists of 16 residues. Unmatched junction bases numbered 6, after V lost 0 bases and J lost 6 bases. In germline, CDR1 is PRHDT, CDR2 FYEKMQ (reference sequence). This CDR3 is CASSLGRASGTNEQFF. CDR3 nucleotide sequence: TGTGCCAGCAGCTTAGGCCGGGCTAGCGGGACCAATGAGCAGTTCTTC.

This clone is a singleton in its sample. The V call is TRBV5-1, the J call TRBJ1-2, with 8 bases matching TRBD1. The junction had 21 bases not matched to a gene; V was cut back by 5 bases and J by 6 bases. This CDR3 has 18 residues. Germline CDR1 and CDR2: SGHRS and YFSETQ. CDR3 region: CASSLTTTGGSPRNGYTF. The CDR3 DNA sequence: TGCGCCAGCAGTCTAACAACAACAGGGGGATCGCCGAGAAATGGCTACACCTTC.

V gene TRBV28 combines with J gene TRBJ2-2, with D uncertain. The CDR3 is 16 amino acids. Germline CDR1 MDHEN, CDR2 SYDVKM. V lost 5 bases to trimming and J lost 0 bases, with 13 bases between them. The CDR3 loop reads CASSPTRIANTGELFF. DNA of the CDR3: TGTGCCAGCAGTCCGACGCGGATCGCGAACACCGGGGAGCTGTTTTTT.